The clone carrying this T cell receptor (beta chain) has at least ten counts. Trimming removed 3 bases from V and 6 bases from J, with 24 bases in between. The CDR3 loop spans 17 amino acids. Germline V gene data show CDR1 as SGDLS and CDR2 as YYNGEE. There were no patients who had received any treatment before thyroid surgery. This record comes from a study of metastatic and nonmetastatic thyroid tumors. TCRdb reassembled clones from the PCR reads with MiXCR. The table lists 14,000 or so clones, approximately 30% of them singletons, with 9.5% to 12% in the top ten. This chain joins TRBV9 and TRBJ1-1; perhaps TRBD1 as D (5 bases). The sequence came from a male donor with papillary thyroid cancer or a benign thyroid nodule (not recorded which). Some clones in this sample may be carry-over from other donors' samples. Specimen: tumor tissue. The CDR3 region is CASSASPRRGRFAEAFF. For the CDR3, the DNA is TGTGCCAGCAGCGCTAGCCCACGACGGGGCAGGTTCGCTGAAGCTTTCTTT.